This TCR beta chain came from a study of Graves' ophthalmopathy and Graves' hyperthyroidism. This clonotype was counted a few times. There are 17 residues in the CDR3. CDR1 is SNHLY and CDR2 is FYNNEI in the germline V gene. V was clipped by 1 base and J by 4 bases; unmatched bases: 13. Amplified material comprised TCR beta CDR3 regions derived from RNA transcripts. HTBI primers were used in a first-round RT-PCR, which preceded a second-round multiplex PCR. One entry per CDR3 protein results from TCRdb running MiXCR on the multiplex PCR reads. Among roughly 400,000 distinct CDR3 sequences, roughly 15% were seen once, and the ten largest hold 7%.

Sequencing used peripheral blood. V usage is TRBV2 and J usage is TRBJ2-7; 7 bases are shared with TRBD1. The TCR comes from a woman aged 18-29 years with stable Graves' hyperthyroidism. The DNA of the CDR3 is TGTGCCAGCAGTGAAGTGGCGGTGGTAGGGGGCAGTTACGAGCAGTACTTC. Its translation: CASSEVAVVGGSYEQYF.